This T cell receptor beta chain was sequenced for a study of cytomegalovirus exposure and HLA in healthy donors. Vbeta (60) and Jbeta (13) primers were used in the PCR. This table comes from immunoSEQ multiplex PCR, and its TCRdb copy is limited to in-frame clones, with some not included. The sample lists some 100,000 clones, approximately 84% occurring once. This CDR3 region has 13 residues. The V gene's germline CDR1 is SGDLS and CDR2 YYNGEE. V was trimmed by 3 bases and J by 10 bases, leaving 16 bases between them. The specimen sequenced was PBMCs. V gene TRBV9 combines with J gene TRBJ1-1; D ambiguous. This receptor was obtained from a man aged 18 to 30 in good health and CMV-seronegative. The DNA of the CDR3 is TGTGCCAGCAGCGCCGTTGACAATCCCCGAGCTTTCTTT. Protein product: CASSAVDNPRAFF.